The source of this T cell receptor (beta chain) is a study of untreated major depressive disorder. Overall study results and limits: Compared with controls, depressed patients showed more TRBV05-01 (Vbeta 5.1) usage in CD4+ T cells.

Participants were all of European descent. Excluded: major illness, comorbidity, regular medication, drug use, over 100 g alcohol weekly. From thawed PBMCs, CD4+ T cells were purified by negative selection. In this sample, this clone turned up once. Its antigen is not identified. CDR3 size: 12 residues. Germline CDR1 PRHDT, CDR2 FYEKMQ (reference sequence). Trimming left V 5 bases short and J 3 bases short, with 8 bases between. Data came from immunoSEQ multiplex PCR; TCRdb stores just in-frame clones and leaves some out. The sample lists approximately 24,000 clones; 91% were seen once. V is TRBV13 and J is TRBJ2-7; unclear D gene. The receptor was derived from a woman aged 30 to 39 with major depressive disorder. What was sequenced was CD4+ T cells from PBMCs. The CDR3, as DNA: TGTGCCAGCAGCGGCGATTTCTACGAGCAGTACTTC. Translation: CASSGDFYEQYF.